The 20 T cell receptor beta chains listed next were all sequenced from one sample in a study of TIL therapy for anti-PD-1-resistant metastatic lung cancer. The sample's time point: pre-treatment sample, taken before nivolumab and TIL therapy. Pleural nodules or supraclavicular lymph nodes made up most of the excised metastases sampled. This was the immunoSEQ v3 assay. The data were produced by immunoSEQ multiplex PCR, yet TCRdb's version contains in-frame clones alone and is incomplete. The profile shows thousands of clones, under 65% of them singletons. The sample consisted of tumor tissue, taken at baseline. The receptors come from a person aged 25-79 years with non-small cell lung cancer.

CDR3 DNA: TGTGCCAGCAGCTTAGACCTAAATTCACCCCTCCACTTT. Protein: CASSLDLNSPLHF. The chain uses TRBV11-3 and TRBJ1-6; D not certain. The CDR3 contains 13 residues. Germline values: CDR1 SGHNT, CDR2 YENEEA. Trimming cost V 0 bases and J 7 bases, with 4 bases left between them.

The chain has TRBV2 and TRBJ2-5, with D perhaps being TRBD1 or TRBD2 (5 bases each). CDR3 length equals 14 residues. The ends were cut back, 3 bases at V and 1 base at J, with 9 bases in the middle. Germline-derived CDR1 and CDR2 are SNHLY and FYNNEI. The CDR3 DNA is TGTGCCAGCAGTGAGACGGGGCTCCAAGAGACCCAGTACTTC. Translating it yields CASSETGLQETQYF.

The chain recombines TRBV19 with TRBJ2-5, with D hard to call. Germline CDR1 reads LNHDA; CDR2 reads SQIVND (reference sequence). The CDR3 runs to 11 residues. With 6 bases removed from V and 4 bases from J, the gap between germline ends came to 6 bases. CDR3 DNA sequence: TGTGCCAGTAGATCAGGAGAGACCCAGTACTTC. This encodes CASRSGETQYF.

CDR3: CASSLESGRGEQFF. The CDR3 DNA sequence: TGTGCCAGCAGCTTAGAGTCGGGGCGGGGGGAGCAGTTCTTC. V is TRBV11-3 and J is TRBJ2-1; TRBD2 agrees at 7 bases. V shed 0 bases, J shed 10 bases, and the junction held 6 bases outside the gene matches. This CDR3 has 14 amino acids. Germline V gene sequence: CDR1 SGHNT, CDR2 YENEEA.

In its sample, this clone is medium-sized. CDR3 protein: CASSPLTLSKNIQYF. CDR3 in DNA: TGTGCCAGCAGCCCCCTAACCCTCTCAAAAAACATTCAGTACTTC. The chain employs TRBV27 and TRBJ2-4; D gene unclear. Trimming cost V 6 bases and J 4 bases, with 16 bases left between them. Looked up from germline, CDR1 is MNHEY and CDR2 is SMNVEV (reference sequence). The CDR3 spans 15 residues.

The chain recombines TRBV6-5 with TRBJ2-3; D not resolved. CDR1 is MNHEY, CDR2 SVGAGI, per germline. V was trimmed by 2 bases and J by 8 bases, leaving 17 bases between them. This CDR3 is 15 amino acids long. This CDR3 is CASSYGVLSAATQYF. The CDR3 coding sequence is TGTGCCAGCAGTTACGGAGTTCTCTCGGCGGCTACGCAGTATTTT.

The chain carries TRBV27 and TRBJ2-7; D gene unclear. The ends were cut back, 7 bases at V and 0 bases at J, with 10 bases in the middle. The CDR3 has 13 amino acids. The germline CDR1 and CDR2 sequences are MNHEY and SMNVEV (reference sequence). CDR3 residues: CASKVHGSYEQYF. The DNA of the CDR3 is TGTGCCAGCAAGGTTCACGGCTCCTACGAGCAGTACTTC.

In nucleotides, the CDR3 is TGTGCCAGCAGCAAAGGGGGGGATACGCAGTATTTT. Encoded protein: CASSKGGDTQYF. The V call is TRBV11-2, the J call TRBJ2-3, with D perhaps assigned TRBD1 or TRBD2 (6 bases each). The V gene lost 5 bases and the J gene lost 6 bases, with 9 bases spanning the gap. Germline loops: CDR1 SGHAT, CDR2 FQNNGV. The CDR3 covers 12 residues.

The chain links TRBV14 to TRBJ2-7; D could derive from TRBD1 or TRBD2 (5 bases each). Germline V lookup: CDR1 SGHDN, CDR2 FVKESK. The germline V and J ends were trimmed by 3 bases and 1 base, with 10 bases remaining between them. CDR3 size: 14 residues. The CDR3 sequence: CASSQQRGSYEQYF. The CDR3 bases are TGTGCCAGCAGCCAGCAGAGGGGTTCCTACGAGCAGTACTTC.

This chain joins TRBV7-9 and TRBJ2-5; TRBD2 matches 9 bases. Germline V gives CDR1 SEHNR, CDR2 FQNEAQ (reference sequence). The CDR3 is made up of 14 amino acids. The trim removed 5 bases at V and 2 bases at J, leaving 3 bases unmatched. CDR3 nucleotide sequence: TGTGCCAGCAGCCAGACTAGCGGACAAGAGACCCAGTACTTC. It specifies CASSQTSGQETQYF.

The V gene is TRBV4-2, the J gene TRBJ2-2; no clear D. V was shortened by 0 bases and J by 6 bases, with 11 bases between the two germline ends. The CDR3 totals 15 residues. The germline V gene encodes CDR1 LGHNA and CDR2 YNFKEQ. The CDR3 DNA reads as TGTGCCAGCAGCCAAGATGGTTCGTGGGCCGGGGAGCTGTTTTTT. Protein: CASSQDGSWAGELFF.

The V and J genes are TRBV5-5 and TRBJ1-1; TRBD1 is a possible D gene (5 bases). Germline assignment: CDR1 SGHKS and CDR2 YYEKEE (reference sequence). Deletions cut 1 base from V and 4 bases from J, with 14 bases between. The CDR3 length is 15 residues. CDR3 DNA sequence: TGTGCCAGCAGCTTGCAGGGATGGGTTGGCACTGAAGCTTTCTTT. This translates into CASSLQGWVGTEAFF.

The chain combines TRBV19 with TRBJ2-4; D remains ambiguous. The CDR3 extends over 13 amino acids. The V end was cut by 4 bases, the J end by 6 bases, with 10 bases between. The germline CDR1 and CDR2 sequences are LNHDA and SQIVND (reference sequence). CDR3 DNA sequence: TGTGCCAGTAGTACCCCAGCCGGAAACATTCAGTACTTC. The encoded protein is CASSTPAGNIQYF.

The rearrangement uses TRBV5-4 and TRBJ2-5, with D unresolved. V gave up 0 bases and J gave up 5 bases, with 8 bases separating them. This CDR3 spans 13 amino acids. The V gene's germline CDR1 is SGHNT and CDR2 YYREEE (reference sequence). CDR3 in amino acids: CASSLVPVETQYF. The CDR3 DNA reads as TGTGCCAGCAGCTTGGTGCCTGTGGAGACCCAGTACTTC.

The chain couples TRBV2 to TRBJ2-2; TRBD1 agrees at 7 bases. The CDR3 sequence is 14 residues long. The trim removed 8 bases at V and 6 bases at J, leaving 9 bases unmatched. Germline V CDR1 and CDR2: SNHLY, FYNNEI. CDR3 bases: TGTGCCAGCGGTATGGGACAGCCTGCCGGGGAGCTGTTTTTT. This gives the protein CASGMGQPAGELFF.

This chain uses TRBV19 with TRBJ2-7, with 7 bases aligning to TRBD1. The V segment lost 5 bases and the J segment 5 bases; nucleotides outside the gene matches: 9. There are 14 residues in the CDR3. The germline V gene has CDR1 LNHDA and CDR2 SQIVND (reference sequence). CDR3 residues: CASSPGTVRNEQYF. In DNA, the CDR3 is TGTGCCAGTAGTCCCGGGACAGTTCGTAACGAGCAGTACTTC.

The gene calls are TRBV5-5 and TRBJ2-3, with 7 bases fitting TRBD1. CDR1 and CDR2 (germline): SGHKS, YYEKEE (reference sequence). The CDR3 runs to 16 residues. With 3 bases clipped from V and 3 bases from J, the junction kept 10 bases outside the gene matches. The DNA for the CDR3 is TGTGCCAGCAGCTACAGACCGGGACAGAAAACAGATACGCAGTATTTT. Residues: CASSYRPGQKTDTQYF.

This clone turned up a few times. The chain has TRBV7-2 and TRBJ1-5, with TRBD1 as a possible D gene (6 bases). Germline CDR1 and CDR2: SGHTA and FQGNSA. The CDR3 totals 14 residues. Trimming left V 0 bases short and J 5 bases short, with 8 bases between. CDR3 region: CASSLARGDQPQHF. The CDR3 DNA follows: TGTGCCAGCAGCTTAGCTAGGGGGGATCAGCCCCAGCATTTT.

This chain's CDR3 is CASSPGGDQPQHF. The CDR3 DNA reads TGTGCCAGCTCACCCGGGGGAGATCAGCCCCAGCATTTT. The V and J genes are TRBV18 and TRBJ1-5, with a tentative D call TRBD1 (5 bases). The V gene lost 3 bases and the J gene lost 5 bases, with 8 bases spanning the gap. CDR3 length: 13 amino acids. Germline V gene sequence: CDR1 KGHSH, CDR2 LQKENI.

The chain links TRBV2 to TRBJ2-2; 8 bases match TRBD2. The CDR3 loop spans 16 amino acids. V lost 2 bases and J lost 4; bases outside the gene matches: 6. Germline CDR1 and CDR2: SNHLY and FYNNEI. The CDR3 bases are TGTGCCAGCAGTGAAAGAGCGGGAGCGGGCACCGGGGAGCTGTTTTTT. Translating gives CASSERAGAGTGELFF.